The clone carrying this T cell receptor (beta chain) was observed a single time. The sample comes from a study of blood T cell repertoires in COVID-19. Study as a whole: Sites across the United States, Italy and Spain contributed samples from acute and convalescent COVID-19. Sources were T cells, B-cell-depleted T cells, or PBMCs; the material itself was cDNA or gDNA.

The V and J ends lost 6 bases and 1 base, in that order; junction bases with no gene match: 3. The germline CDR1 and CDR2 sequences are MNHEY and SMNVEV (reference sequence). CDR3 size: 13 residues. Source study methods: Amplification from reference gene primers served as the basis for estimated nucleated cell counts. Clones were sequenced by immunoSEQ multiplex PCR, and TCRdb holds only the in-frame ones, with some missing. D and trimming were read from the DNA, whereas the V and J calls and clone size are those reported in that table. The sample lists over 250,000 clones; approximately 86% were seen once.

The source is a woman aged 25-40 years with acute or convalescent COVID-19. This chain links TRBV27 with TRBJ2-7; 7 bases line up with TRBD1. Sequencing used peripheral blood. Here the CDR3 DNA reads TGTGCCAGCAGGAGACAGGGATCCTACGAGCAGTACTTC. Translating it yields CASRRQGSYEQYF.